The rows below give T cell receptor beta chains drawn from one sample of a study of blood T cell repertoires in COVID-19. The repertoire was sequenced with immunoSEQ multiplex PCR; TCRdb's copy has only in-frame clones and lacks some. The sample yields approximately 490,000 clones, about nine tenths seen once. The sample taken for sequencing was PBMCs or T cells enriched from blood (not recorded which). These receptor sequences come from a young woman who had recovered from COVID-19. The CDR3 runs from the conserved cysteine through the conserved F or W. Fields, in order: V gene, clone size, J gene, D gene, CDR3 DNA, CDR3 protein. The D gene is left open where the match is weak. Rows give clone size only sometimes, using once, few, many, or a class for an expanded clone.

V gene: TRBV28
clone size: .
J gene: TRBJ1-5
D gene: .
CDR3 DNA: TGTGCCAGCAGTTTATTAGGGTCAGGGAGCGGGTTTTTT
CDR3 protein: CASSLLGSGSGFF

V gene: TRBV6-5
clone size: .
J gene: TRBJ2-5
D gene: .
CDR3 DNA: TGTGCCAGCAGTTACTCCAACCAAGAGACCCAGTACTTC
CDR3 protein: CASSYSNQETQYF

V gene: TRBV27
clone size: .
J gene: TRBJ2-5
D gene: TRBD2
CDR3 DNA: TGTGCCAGCGCTCGCGGGGGGGCGTACCAAGAGACCCAGTACTTC
CDR3 protein: CASARGGAYQETQYF

V gene: TRBV27
clone size: .
J gene: TRBJ1-1
D gene: .
CDR3 DNA: TGTGCCAGCAGTTTCGGGGGGAACACTGAAGCTTTCTTT
CDR3 protein: CASSFGGNTEAFF

V gene: TRBV7-8
clone size: .
J gene: TRBJ1-1
D gene: TRBD1
CDR3 DNA: TGTGCCAGCAGCTTGGCTACAGGGGGCAGTGGGACTGAAGCTTTCTTT
CDR3 protein: CASSLATGGSGTEAFF

V gene: TRBV15
clone size: once
J gene: TRBJ1-1
D gene: .
CDR3 DNA: TGTGCCACCAGCCGACCCTGGGGATTAGGGGGGGCGCTCACTGAAGCTTTCTTT
CDR3 protein: CATSRPWGLGGALTEAFF

V gene: TRBV2
clone size: .
J gene: TRBJ1-1
D gene: TRBD1
CDR3 DNA: TGTGCCAGCACTGAGGGACAGGGTCTAACTGAAGCTTTCTTT
CDR3 protein: CASTEGQGLTEAFF

V gene: TRBV2
clone size: .
J gene: TRBJ2-7
D gene: .
CDR3 DNA: TGTGCCAGCAGAAGACAGGTCGTCTACGAGCAGTACTTC
CDR3 protein: CASRRQVVYEQYF

V gene: TRBV5-1
clone size: .
J gene: TRBJ2-3
D gene: .
CDR3 DNA: TGCGCCAGCAACCTAGGAGGAGGGACAGATACGCAGTATTTT
CDR3 protein: CASNLGGGTDTQYF

V gene: TRBV5-1
clone size: .
J gene: TRBJ1-1
D gene: .
CDR3 DNA: TGCGCCAGCAAGACTCGGGAGAACACTGAAGCTTTCTTT
CDR3 protein: CASKTRENTEAFF

V gene: TRBV7-9
clone size: .
J gene: TRBJ1-6
D gene: TRBD1
CDR3 DNA: TGTGCCAGCAGCCCTGGCCCCGAGACAGGGAAGGCACGGAATTCACCCCTCCACTTT
CDR3 protein: CASSPGPETGKARNSPLHF

V gene: TRBV5-1
clone size: .
J gene: TRBJ2-7
D gene: .
CDR3 DNA: TGCGCCAGCAGCTTGGGGACATCCGGCTACGAGCAGTACTTC
CDR3 protein: CASSLGTSGYEQYF

V gene: TRBV12-5
clone size: .
J gene: TRBJ2-3
D gene: TRBD2
CDR3 DNA: TGTGCTAGTGGTTTGGGACTAGCGGGGGACACAGATACGCAGTATTTT
CDR3 protein: CASGLGLAGDTDTQYF

V gene: TRBV5-1
clone size: .
J gene: TRBJ1-1
D gene: .
CDR3 DNA: TGCGCCAGCAGCTTGGAATTAGGGGGGGATGAAGCTTTCTTT
CDR3 protein: CASSLELGGDEAFF

V gene: TRBV5-5
clone size: .
J gene: TRBJ2-3
D gene: TRBD1
CDR3 DNA: TGTGCCAGCAGCCCGGCGGCGGGACAGGCCACAGATACGCAGTATTTT
CDR3 protein: CASSPAAGQATDTQYF

V gene: TRBV27
clone size: .
J gene: TRBJ1-2
D gene: .
CDR3 DNA: TGTGCCAGCAGTCAAAGACCCGGGACAGGCTACACCTTC
CDR3 protein: CASSQRPGTGYTF

V gene: TRBV2
clone size: few
J gene: TRBJ1-2
D gene: .
CDR3 DNA: TGTGCCAGCAGTAGACAACAGCAAGGCTACACCTTC
CDR3 protein: CASSRQQQGYTF

V gene: TRBV5-4
clone size: .
J gene: TRBJ1-2
D gene: TRBD1
CDR3 DNA: TGTGCCAGCAGCGATACAGGGGGCAATAGGGATGGCTACACCTTC
CDR3 protein: CASSDTGGNRDGYTF

V gene: TRBV7-8
clone size: .
J gene: TRBJ1-1
D gene: .
CDR3 DNA: TGTGCCAGCAGCCCGCTGACAGGAAACACTGAAGCTTTCTTT
CDR3 protein: CASSPLTGNTEAFF

V gene: TRBV30
clone size: .
J gene: TRBJ1-1
D gene: .
CDR3 DNA: TGTGCCTGGAACACAGGGAGAGACACTGAAGCTTTCTTT
CDR3 protein: CAWNTGRDTEAFF

V gene: TRBV28
clone size: .
J gene: TRBJ1-2
D gene: TRBD1
CDR3 DNA: TGTGCCAGCAGGTCTACGGACAGGGGATTCTATGGCTACACCTTC
CDR3 protein: CASRSTDRGFYGYTF

V gene: TRBV5-1
clone size: once
J gene: TRBJ1-6
D gene: TRBD1
CDR3 DNA: TGCGCCAGCAGCTTGGTGGCAGGGGGGAGTAATTCACCCCTCCACTTT
CDR3 protein: CASSLVAGGSNSPLHF

V gene: TRBV25-1
clone size: .
J gene: TRBJ1-2
D gene: .
CDR3 DNA: TGTGCCAGCAGTGAACGGAGCTATGGCTACACCTTC
CDR3 protein: CASSERSYGYTF

V gene: TRBV30
clone size: .
J gene: TRBJ2-3
D gene: TRBD1
CDR3 DNA: TGTGCCTGGAGGGGGACAGGGATAGGCACCACAGATACGCAGTATTTT
CDR3 protein: CAWRGTGIGTTDTQYF

V gene: TRBV20-1
clone size: .
J gene: TRBJ2-7
D gene: TRBD2
CDR3 DNA: TGCAGTGCTAGTGGGGAGGGAGATACCTACGAGCAGTACTTC
CDR3 protein: CSASGEGDTYEQYF

V gene: TRBV5-1
clone size: few
J gene: TRBJ1-2
D gene: .
CDR3 DNA: TGCGCCAGCAGCTTGGGGTATTTTGGAGGGACGTTAGATGGCTACACCTTC
CDR3 protein: CASSLGYFGGTLDGYTF

V gene: TRBV9
clone size: .
J gene: TRBJ2-1
D gene: TRBD1
CDR3 DNA: TGTGCCAGCAGCCAGGGGGACCTGAACAATGAGCAGTTCTTC
CDR3 protein: CASSQGDLNNEQFF

V gene: TRBV18
clone size: .
J gene: TRBJ2-3
D gene: TRBD2
CDR3 DNA: TGTGCCAGCTCACCACAGGGAGGGGATACGCAGTATTTT
CDR3 protein: CASSPQGGDTQYF

V gene: TRBV24-1
clone size: once
J gene: TRBJ2-5
D gene: TRBD2
CDR3 DNA: TGTGCCACCAGTGATCCTGGGGTCCCTAGCGGGGGGTACCAAGAGACCCAGTACTTC
CDR3 protein: CATSDPGVPSGGYQETQYF

V gene: TRBV21-1
clone size: .
J gene: TRBJ1-5
D gene: .
CDR3 DNA: TGTGCCAGCAGCCGACGATTAAAGACAACAATTAGGAGCAATCAGCCCCAGCATTTT
CDR3 protein: CASSRRLKTTIRSNQPQHF

V gene: TRBV27
clone size: .
J gene: TRBJ2-7
D gene: .
CDR3 DNA: TGTGCCAGCAGTCCCCGGACAGCCTCCTACGAGCAGTACTTC
CDR3 protein: CASSPRTASYEQYF

V gene: TRBV3-1/TRBV3-2
clone size: .
J gene: TRBJ1-1
D gene: TRBD1
CDR3 DNA: TGTGCCAGCAGCCTACCCGGGGACAGAGTGAACACTGAAGCTTTCTTT
CDR3 protein: CASSLPGDRVNTEAFF

V gene: TRBV10-2
clone size: few
J gene: TRBJ2-3
D gene: .
CDR3 DNA: TGCGCCAGCAGTGGCTATAGAGATACGCAGTATTTT
CDR3 protein: CASSGYRDTQYF

V gene: TRBV25-1
clone size: few
J gene: TRBJ1-2
D gene: TRBD1
CDR3 DNA: TGTGCCAGCAGTGACTTGGGGACAGTCAACTATGGCTACACCTTC
CDR3 protein: CASSDLGTVNYGYTF

V gene: TRBV6-5
clone size: many
J gene: TRBJ1-6
D gene: .
CDR3 DNA: TGTGCCAGCAGTTACCGAGGCGCACCCCTCCACTTT
CDR3 protein: CASSYRGAPLHF

V gene: TRBV19
clone size: .
J gene: TRBJ1-4
D gene: .
CDR3 DNA: TGTGCCAGTAGGAAGCGGGGTAATGAAAAACTGTTTTTT
CDR3 protein: CASRKRGNEKLFF

V gene: TRBV3-1/TRBV3-2
clone size: .
J gene: TRBJ1-5
D gene: .
CDR3 DNA: TGTGCCAGCAGCCCTAGTTCGCGGGCCTTATACCCCCAGCATTTT
CDR3 protein: CASSPSSRALYPQHF

V gene: TRBV28
clone size: .
J gene: TRBJ2-7
D gene: .
CDR3 DNA: TGTGCCACGGGGCAGGGGATAATCGAGCAGTACTTC
CDR3 protein: CATGQGIIEQYF

V gene: TRBV5-1
clone size: .
J gene: TRBJ1-3
D gene: .
CDR3 DNA: TGCGCCAGCAGCGGGGACTTCGTCGGCTCTGGAAACACCATATATTTT
CDR3 protein: CASSGDFVGSGNTIYF

V gene: TRBV5-1
clone size: .
J gene: TRBJ1-4
D gene: TRBD1
CDR3 DNA: TGCGCCAGCAGCTTGGGGGACAGCCGAGAAAAACTGTTTTTT
CDR3 protein: CASSLGDSREKLFF

V gene: TRBV9
clone size: .
J gene: TRBJ1-6
D gene: .
CDR3 DNA: TGTGCCAGCAGCCCCCCGGGCGGGGGCAGTCATAATTCACCCCTCCACTTT
CDR3 protein: CASSPPGGGSHNSPLHF

V gene: TRBV3-1/TRBV3-2
clone size: .
J gene: TRBJ1-1
D gene: TRBD1
CDR3 DNA: TGTGCCAGCAGCCAACGGACAGGGGGCACTGAAGCTTTCTTT
CDR3 protein: CASSQRTGGTEAFF

V gene: TRBV27
clone size: .
J gene: TRBJ1-6
D gene: .
CDR3 DNA: TGTGCCAGCAGTTTACAGACAGGAGGCGATTCACCCCTCCACTTT
CDR3 protein: CASSLQTGGDSPLHF

V gene: TRBV15
clone size: once
J gene: TRBJ2-2
D gene: .
CDR3 DNA: TGTGCCACCAGCAGAGAGTTGGATAGCGAGCTGTTTTTT
CDR3 protein: CATSRELDSELFF

V gene: TRBV7-2
clone size: .
J gene: TRBJ2-3
D gene: TRBD1
CDR3 DNA: TGTGCCAGCAGCCCCGGACAGGGGGTCACAGATACGCAGTATTTT
CDR3 protein: CASSPGQGVTDTQYF

V gene: TRBV5-1
clone size: once
J gene: TRBJ1-1
D gene: TRBD1
CDR3 DNA: TGCGCCAGCAGCTTGGAGCAGGGGGCGAACACTGAAGCTTTCTTT
CDR3 protein: CASSLEQGANTEAFF

V gene: TRBV2
clone size: .
J gene: TRBJ1-4
D gene: TRBD1
CDR3 DNA: TGTGCCAGTATCCGGGACAGTAATGAAAAACTGTTTTTT
CDR3 protein: CASIRDSNEKLFF

V gene: TRBV15
clone size: .
J gene: TRBJ1-2
D gene: .
CDR3 DNA: TGTGCCACCACCCAGGGTATTGGCTATGGCTACACCTTC
CDR3 protein: CATTQGIGYGYTF

V gene: TRBV7-2
clone size: .
J gene: TRBJ2-7
D gene: TRBD1
CDR3 DNA: TGTGCCAGCAGCCCTAGGACAGGGGGCACCTACGAGCAGTACTTC
CDR3 protein: CASSPRTGGTYEQYF

V gene: TRBV12-3/TRBV12-4
clone size: .
J gene: TRBJ1-2
D gene: .
CDR3 DNA: TGTGCCAGCAGTTTCTCCAGGGAGGGCGGCTACACCTTC
CDR3 protein: CASSFSREGGYTF

V gene: TRBV27
clone size: .
J gene: TRBJ2-2
D gene: .
CDR3 DNA: TGTGCCAGCAGCCTTGGGGGGACCGGGGAGCTGTTTTTT
CDR3 protein: CASSLGGTGELFF

V gene: TRBV6-5
clone size: .
J gene: TRBJ1-1
D gene: TRBD1
CDR3 DNA: TGTGCCAGCATTACAGGGGAGGTGACTGAAGCTTTCTTT
CDR3 protein: CASITGEVTEAFF

V gene: TRBV30
clone size: .
J gene: TRBJ2-5
D gene: .
CDR3 DNA: TGTGCCTGGTCTCCAGTCGGGGGATTAGAGACCCAGTACTTC
CDR3 protein: CAWSPVGGLETQYF